Shown below are 26 T cell receptor beta chains from a single sample sequenced in a study of blood T cell repertoires in COVID-19. Measured with immunoSEQ multiplex PCR; TCRdb has only the in-frame clones, and not every one. This sample has approximately 180,000 clones; roughly 87% occur once, and the top ten carry around 2%. Sequenced material: PBMCs or T cells enriched from blood (not recorded which). These receptors were taken from a woman aged 40 to 50 with acute COVID-19.

The chain couples TRBV20-1 to TRBJ2-2, with TRBD2 identical over 8 bases. The J segment lost 6 bases and the V segment lost 3 bases, leaving 9 bases of the junction unmatched. Germline V gene data show CDR1 as DFQATT and CDR2 as SNEGSKA (reference sequence). CDR3 length: 15 amino acids. CDR3 nucleotide sequence: TGCAGTGCTAGTGACTGGAGCGGGAGCCCCGGGGAGCTGTTTTTT. Protein: CSASDWSGSPGELFF.

The V and J genes are TRBV5-6 and TRBJ2-5; TRBD1 aligns across 9 bases. V lost 4 bases to trimming and J lost 8 bases; unmatched junction nucleotides: 6. This CDR3 has 13 residues. Germline lookup yields CDR1 SGHDT and CDR2 YYEEEE. The CDR3 DNA reads TGTGCCAGCAGCCCCGGACAGGGGAGAACCCAGTACTTC. Encoded protein: CASSPGQGRTQYF.

The J gene is TRBJ2-5, the V gene TRBV18, with TRBD2 matching 13 bases. The CDR3 is 19 residues long. V shed 0 bases and J 0 bases; nucleotides not matched to a gene: 7. CDR1 KGHSH and CDR2 LQKENI come from the germline V gene. The CDR3 here is CASSPPRLAGGPHQETQYF. In nucleotides, the CDR3 is TGTGCCAGCTCACCACCCCGACTAGCGGGGGGCCCCCACCAAGAGACCCAGTACTTC. Full variable domain (rest looked up from reference TRBV18 and TRBJ2-5): NAGVMQNPRHLVRRRGQEARLRCSPMKGHSHVYWYRQLPEEGLKFMVYLQKENIIDESGMPKERFSAEFPKEGPSILRIQQVVRGDSAAYFCASSPPRLAGGPHQETQYFGPGTRLLVL.

As concerns this clone: At one end the junction does not follow the germline gene, possibly because of a read error. DNA for the CDR3: TGTGCCAGCAGCCCGAACAGCGGGGAGCTGTTTTTT. Translation gives CASSPNSGELFF. The chain employs TRBV4-2 and TRBJ2-2; D gene ambiguous. CDR3 length equals 12 residues. The germline CDR1 and CDR2 sequences are LGHNA and YNFKEQ.

J is TRBJ2-2 and V is TRBV7-2; possibly TRBD1 for D (5 bases). Germline loops: CDR1 SGHTA, CDR2 FQGNSA. The V end was cut by 3 bases, the J end by 4 bases, with 12 bases between. The CDR3 sequence is 15 residues long. The CDR3: CASSLEGVGTGELFF. In DNA, the CDR3 is TGTGCCAGCAGCTTGGAAGGGGTCGGCACCGGGGAGCTGTTTTTT.

The V and J genes are TRBV9 and TRBJ2-4, with 8 positions matching TRBD1. The ends lost 4 bases at V and 7 bases at J; junction bases unmatched: 7. The CDR3 has 14 residues. The germline CDR1 and CDR2 sequences are SGDLS and YYNGEE. The CDR3 region has the DNA TGTGCCAGCAGCCAGAAAACAGGGGGGAACATTCAGTACTTC. Its translation is CASSQKTGGNIQYF.

This clone came up once. The V gene is TRBV4-1, the J gene TRBJ1-1; D is unresolved. Germline CDR1 and CDR2: MGHRA and YSYEKL. With 0 bases removed from V and 2 bases from J, the gap between germline ends came to 13 bases. This CDR3 is 16 amino acids long. In DNA form, the CDR3 reads TGCGCCAGCAGCCAAGACATCGTACAAGATAACACTGAAGCTTTCTTT. Translation gives CASSQDIVQDNTEAFF.

The chain joins TRBV21-1 to TRBJ1-5; the table's D call, TRBD1, was not checked against the DNA. TRBV21-1 is annotated as a pseudogene. There are 14 residues in the CDR3. DNA of the CDR3: TGTGCCAGCAGCTACCGGGACAGCCCTCGCCCCCAGCATTTT. It yields the protein CASSYRDSPRPQHF.

This clone has just a few counts. The CDR3 DNA follows: TGTGCCAGCAGCTCAGCGACAGTCTCCTACGAGCAGTACTTC. It encodes CASSSATVSYEQYF. V usage is TRBV13 and J usage is TRBJ2-7; TRBD1 might be the D (5 bases). V lost 4 bases and J lost 0, with 10 bases in between. This CDR3 has 14 residues. The germline gives CDR1 PRHDT, CDR2 FYEKMQ (reference sequence).

This clone appeared a single time. This sequence joins TRBV11-2 and TRBJ1-3, with TRBD1 as a possible D gene (5 bases). In germline, CDR1 is SGHAT, CDR2 FQNNGV. The CDR3 covers 15 residues. Between the trimmed V and J ends, which lost 4 bases and 5 bases, there was a span of 15 bases. The CDR3 DNA sequence: TGTGCCAGCAGCTCAGTTCGCGGGACTAGAAACACCATATATTTT. This sequence encodes CASSSVRGTRNTIYF.

This chain's CDR3 is CASSPRRAGGPADTQYF. The CDR3 DNA is TGTGCCAGCAGCCCCCGCCGGGCGGGGGGGCCTGCAGATACGCAGTATTTT. This chain links TRBV11-2 with TRBJ2-3, with TRBD2 matching 9 bases. Germline assignment: CDR1 SGHAT and CDR2 FQNNGV. This CDR3 has 17 amino acids. Trimming cost V 5 bases and J 4 bases; bases outside gene matches: 13.

J is TRBJ1-1 and V is TRBV19; D is possibly TRBD1 (5 bases). Trimming removed 0 bases at V and 6 bases at J, with 14 bases between. The CDR3 loop spans 15 amino acids. The germline V gene has CDR1 LNHDA and CDR2 SQIVND (reference sequence). The CDR3 sequence is CASSIDGGYRAEAFF. CDR3 coding DNA: TGTGCCAGTAGTATAGATGGGGGGTACCGGGCTGAAGCTTTCTTT.

The chain is built from TRBV7-9 and TRBJ2-5; no definite D call. The length of the CDR3 is 11 residues. The germline V gene has CDR1 SEHNR and CDR2 FQNEAQ (reference sequence). V lost 1 base, J lost 7 bases, and 4 bases lay in between. The CDR3 protein is CASSLGGTQYF. DNA of the CDR3: TGTGCCAGCAGCTTAGGAGGGACCCAGTACTTC.

This sequence joins TRBV7-9 and TRBJ1-1; possible D gene TRBD1, 6 bases. V was cut by 3 bases and J by 1 base, with 15 bases left in between. This CDR3 is 16 amino acids long. From germline, CDR1 is SEHNR and CDR2 FQNEAQ (reference sequence). CDR3 loop: CASSFRGPSENTEAFF. The DNA of the CDR3 is TGTGCCAGCAGCTTCAGGGGCCCTTCCGAGAACACTGAAGCTTTCTTT.

The chain is built from TRBV29-1 and TRBJ1-2, with D maybe TRBD1 (6 bases). V lost 6 bases, J lost 8 bases, and 22 bases lay in between. Germline V gene lookup returns CDR1 SQVTM and CDR2 ANQGSEA. The CDR3 is made up of 14 amino acids. The DNA for the CDR3 is TGCAGCGTGGTTAGGACAGCCACCCTGGAAGGCTACACCTTC. Translating it yields CSVVRTATLEGYTF. Using reference TRBV29-1 and TRBJ1-2 for the parts outside the CDR3, the full variable domain is SAVISQKPSRDICQRGTSLTIQCQVDSQVTMMFWYRQQPGQSLTLIATANQGSEATYESGFVIDKFPISRPNLTFSTLTVSNMSPEDSSIYLCSVVRTATLEGYTFGSGTRLTVV.

This sequence joins TRBV27 and TRBJ2-3; 11 bases fit TRBD2. Germline V CDR1 and CDR2: MNHEY, SMNVEV (reference sequence). The CDR3 sequence is 15 residues long. V was clipped by 3 bases and J by 4 bases; unmatched bases: 3. The CDR3 coding sequence is TGTGCCAGCAGTTTTCTAGCGGGGGGAGCAGATACGCAGTATTTT. Translation gives CASSFLAGGADTQYF.

This chain connects TRBV19 to TRBJ1-6; D is ambiguous. V was pared by 5 bases and J by 9 bases, with 17 bases between. Germline V gene data show CDR1 as LNHDA and CDR2 as SQIVND (reference sequence). The CDR3 runs to 15 residues. This chain's CDR3 is CASSFSTYRGSPLHF. The CDR3 nucleotides read TGTGCCAGTAGTTTTTCGACCTATCGGGGTTCACCCCTCCACTTT. Full variable domain (remainder filled in from reference TRBV19 and TRBJ1-6): DGGITQSPKYLFRKEGQNVTLSCEQNLNHDAMYWYRQDPGQGLRLIYYSQIVNDFQKGDIAEGYSVSREKKESFPLTVTSAQKNPTAFYLCASSFSTYRGSPLHFGNGTRLTVT.

The chain carries TRBV7-2 and TRBJ1-6; TRBD1 matches 7 bases. The CDR3 is made up of 16 amino acids. After removal of 5 bases from V and 3 bases from J, the junction contained 7 bases not matched to a gene. Germline CDR1 is SGHTA and CDR2 is FQGNSA. This CDR3 reads CASSIDREFYNSPLHF. In DNA, the CDR3 is TGTGCCAGCAGCATAGACAGGGAATTCTATAATTCACCCCTCCACTTT.

This clone was counted between two and nine times. The genes are TRBV11-2 and TRBJ2-1; D gene unclear. CDR3 size: 13 residues. CDR1 is SGHAT and CDR2 is FQNNGV in the germline V gene. V was pared by 2 bases and J by 4 bases, with 6 bases between. The CDR3 nucleotides read TGTGCCAGCAGCTTAAGCACTTACAATGAGCAGTTCTTC. Protein sequence: CASSLSTYNEQFF.

This rearrangement joins TRBV6-5 to TRBJ1-2; D might be TRBD1 (6 bases). The CDR3 has 13 residues. The V gene lost 7 bases and the J gene lost 4 bases, with 13 bases spanning the gap. Germline CDR1 and CDR2: MNHEY and SVGAGI. CDR3 bases: TGTGCCAGCAAGGACAGTCAGGGCTATGGCTACACCTTC. Its translation is CASKDSQGYGYTF.

The chain recombines TRBV5-1 with TRBJ1-6; D is possibly TRBD1 (5 bases). The V gene lost 0 bases and the J gene lost 9 bases, with 13 bases spanning the gap. The CDR3 is 15 residues long. Germline CDR1 is SGHRS and CDR2 is YFSETQ. The CDR3 DNA follows: TGCGCCAGCAGCTTGGAAGGGGCGCTTCTTTCACCCCTCCACTTT. This sequence encodes CASSLEGALLSPLHF.

A single count supports this clone. This chain connects TRBV23-1 to TRBJ2-1; 9 nucleotides agree with TRBD2. TRBV23-1 falls under the ORF class, with uncertain function. The CDR3 is 15 residues long. Trimming took 2 bases from V and 8 from J; bases not matched to a gene: 7. CDR3 in amino acids: CASSQRRGGFYEQFF. In nucleotides, the CDR3 is TGCGCCAGCAGTCAAAGGCGGGGGGGATTCTATGAGCAGTTCTTC.

The V call is TRBV6-4, the J call TRBJ1-6, with D tentatively TRBD1 (5 bases). CDR3 length: 13 amino acids. Germline lookup yields CDR1 MRHNA and CDR2 SNTAGT. V dropped 3 bases and J dropped 9 bases, with 9 bases sitting between them. In nucleotides, the CDR3 is TGTGCCAGCAGTGATTTTACAGGTTCACCCCTCCACTTT. Amino acids: CASSDFTGSPLHF.

The rearrangement joins TRBV19 to TRBJ1-5, with TRBD1 matching over 8 bases. CDR3 size: 17 residues. V lost 4 bases and J lost 7; bases outside the gene matches: 15. In germline, CDR1 is LNHDA, CDR2 SQIVND (reference sequence). The CDR3 here is CASSTGTGGMTRQPQHF. CDR3 in DNA: TGTGCCAGTAGTACCGGGACAGGAGGAATGACCCGACAGCCCCAGCATTTT.

This rearrangement joins TRBV27 to TRBJ2-5; possible D gene TRBD1, 5 bases. The CDR3 loop spans 14 amino acids. Germline CDR1 reads MNHEY; CDR2 reads SMNVEV (reference sequence). V dropped 2 bases and J dropped 4 bases, with 11 bases sitting between them. CDR3 in amino acids: CASSLRQGRETQYF. CDR3 nucleotide sequence: TGTGCCAGCAGTTTACGGCAGGGCAGAGAGACCCAGTACTTC.

V is TRBV5-8 and J is TRBJ2-3; 13 bases line up with TRBD2. V shed 4 bases and J 0 bases; nucleotides not matched to a gene: 2. Germline V gene lookup returns CDR1 SGHTS and CDR2 YDEGEE. This CDR3 region has 16 residues. CDR3 sequence: CASSAGLAGSTDTQYF. The CDR3 bases are TGTGCCAGCAGCGCGGGACTAGCGGGGAGCACAGATACGCAGTATTTT.